This entry lists 21 T cell receptor beta chains sequenced from one sample in a study of shared clonotypes between healthy human individuals. Here immunoSEQ multiplex PCR was the method, and the copy in TCRdb shows in-frame clones only, minus some. The table lists about 2.1 million clones, about 94% of them singletons, with about 1.7% in the top ten. As defined, naive CD8 cells were CD45RO-negative and positively selected for CCR7, with terminally differentiated effector memory CD45RA+ cells excluded. The sample taken for sequencing was naive CD8+ T cells from PBMCs. Receptors were obtained from a man younger than 30 in good health. Some clones in this sample may be carry-over from other donors' samples.

The rearrangement uses TRBV7-9 and TRBJ2-3, with TRBD2 matching over 10 bases. J was trimmed by 2 bases and V by 7 bases; bases with no gene match: 18. CDR1 and CDR2 from the germline V gene are SEHNR and FQNEAQ (reference sequence). This CDR3 is 19 amino acids long. CDR3 sequence (DNA): TGTGCCAGCAACGAACCGGGACTAGCGAGCTACCTGCACACAGATACGCAGTATTTT. Residues: CASNEPGLASYLHTDTQYF.

The rearrangement links TRBV6-5 to TRBJ2-1, with D unresolved. Germline CDR1 MNHEY, CDR2 SVGAGI. Trimming cost V 7 bases and J 2 bases, with 9 bases left between them. The CDR3 totals 13 residues. This CDR3 reads CASTPSPYNEQFF. CDR3 sequence (DNA): TGTGCCAGCACCCCCAGCCCCTACAATGAGCAGTTCTTC.

Comment on this clone: At the DNA level, this CDR3 is encoded by other sequences in the same sample as well. This rearrangement joins TRBV9 to TRBJ2-7; the match to TRBD2 covers 7 bases. Germline V gives CDR1 SGDLS, CDR2 YYNGEE. V lost 2 bases to trimming and J lost 4 bases; unmatched junction nucleotides: 6. This CDR3 has 14 residues. The CDR3 reads CASSVAGAGYEQYF. The CDR3 nucleotides read TGTGCCAGCAGCGTGGCGGGAGCAGGGTACGAGCAGTACTTC.

The rearrangement links TRBV5-6 to TRBJ1-2; 8 positions agree with TRBD1. Trimming took 3 bases from V and 4 from J; bases not matched to a gene: 5. Germline V gene lookup returns CDR1 SGHDT and CDR2 YYEEEE. This CDR3 region has 14 residues. In DNA, the CDR3 is TGTGCCAGCAGCTACGGGGACAGGTTCTATGGCTACACCTTC. Protein: CASSYGDRFYGYTF.

V gene TRBV13 combines with J gene TRBJ2-7; tentatively, D is TRBD1 or TRBD2 (5 bases each). CDR1 is PRHDT and CDR2 is FYEKMQ in the germline V gene (reference sequence). V was cut by 3 bases and J by 5 bases, with 14 bases left in between. The CDR3 loop spans 14 amino acids. The CDR3 bases are TGTGCCAGCAGCTTCGGGACGGTGTTGAACGAGCAGTACTTC. Amino acids: CASSFGTVLNEQYF.

The J gene is TRBJ1-1, the V gene TRBV9; perhaps TRBD1 as D (6 bases). The CDR3 length is 14 residues. Germline V gene sequence: CDR1 SGDLS, CDR2 YYNGEE. Trimming pared 7 bases from V and 1 base from J, leaving 14 bases between. CDR3: CASGGGQSNTEAFF. The DNA for the CDR3 is TGTGCCAGCGGGGGAGGACAGTCGAACACTGAAGCTTTCTTT. Filled out from reference TRBV9 and TRBJ1-1, the complete variable domain reads DSGVTQTPKHLITATGQRVTLRCSPRSGDLSVYWYQQSLDQGLQFLIQYYNGEERAKGNILERFSAQQFPDLHSELNLSSLELGDSALYFCASGGGQSNTEAFFGQGTRLTVV.

V gene TRBV27 combines with J gene TRBJ2-5; D gene uncertain. Germline V lookup: CDR1 MNHEY, CDR2 SMNVEV (reference sequence). The CDR3 sequence is 15 residues long. V lost 5 bases to trimming and J lost 1 base, with 14 bases between them. In DNA, the CDR3 is TGTGCCAGCAGTCACCACATAGCCCTCCAAGAGACCCAGTACTTC. It encodes CASSHHIALQETQYF.

The genes are TRBV6-5 and TRBJ1-1; D unresolved. The CDR3 extends over 11 amino acids. Trimming took off 5 bases at V and 7 bases at J, with 8 bases between the two ends. Looked up from germline, CDR1 is MNHEY and CDR2 is SVGAGI. The CDR3 loop is CASSVGSEAFF. The CDR3 DNA sequence: TGTGCCAGCAGTGTGGGGAGTGAAGCTTTCTTT.

The J gene is TRBJ2-7, the V gene TRBV2; TRBD2 matches 9 bases. The CDR3 loop spans 15 amino acids. The germline V gene encodes CDR1 SNHLY and CDR2 FYNNEI. V lost 4 bases, J lost 1 base, and 5 bases stayed unmatched. CDR3: CASSGLAASSYEQYF. In DNA form, the CDR3 reads TGTGCCAGCAGTGGACTAGCGGCCTCATCCTACGAGCAGTACTTC. The variable domain in full, completed from reference TRBV2 and TRBJ2-7, reads EPEVTQTPSHQVTQMGQEVILRCVPISNHLYFYWYRQILGQKVEFLVSFYNNEISEKSEIFDDQFSVERPDGSNFTLKIRSTKLEDSAMYFCASSGLAASSYEQYFGPGTRLTVT.

This chain uses TRBV4-3 with TRBJ1-1; D is perhaps TRBD1 (5 bases). The ends were cut back, 1 base at V and 0 bases at J, with 12 bases in the middle. This CDR3 contains 16 residues. In germline, CDR1 is LGHNA, CDR2 YSLEER. The CDR3 reads CASSQVWRGLNTEAFF. The DNA for the CDR3 is TGCGCCAGCAGCCAAGTGTGGCGGGGGTTGAACACTGAAGCTTTCTTT.

The V gene is TRBV6-5, the J gene TRBJ2-7; the D gene is possibly TRBD1 (6 bases). V dropped 4 bases and J dropped 4 bases, with 20 bases sitting between them. Germline V CDR1 and CDR2: MNHEY, SVGAGI. The CDR3 length is 16 residues. CDR3 sequence (DNA): TGTGCCAGCAGTTGGGGCAACCCCGTAGGGGGTTACGAGCAGTACTTC. Protein sequence: CASSWGNPVGGYEQYF.

In its sample, this clone was seen once. In DNA form, the CDR3 reads TGTGCCATCTACTATGCCGGGGAGCTGTTTTTT. Translation gives CAIYYAGELFF. V and J are TRBV10-3 and TRBJ2-2; D remains unclear. Trimming shortened V by 8 bases and J by 6 bases, and 7 bases separated the two germline ends. The CDR3 has 11 residues. From germline, CDR1 is ENHRY and CDR2 SYGVKD.

The V call is TRBV5-1, the J call TRBJ2-1; TRBD2 matches 12 bases. Germline V gene data show CDR1 as SGHRS and CDR2 as YFSETQ. The J segment lost 5 bases and the V segment lost 0 bases, leaving 3 bases of the junction unmatched. This CDR3 has 16 amino acids. CDR3: CASSLVSSGRDNEQFF. The CDR3 DNA reads as TGCGCCAGCAGCTTGGTCTCTAGCGGGAGGGACAATGAGCAGTTCTTC.

V gene TRBV7-2 combines with J gene TRBJ2-1; D is unresolved. Germline V lookup: CDR1 SGHTA, CDR2 FQGNSA. The CDR3 runs 15 residues. V lost 6 bases to trimming and J lost 8 bases, with 20 bases between them. The CDR3 DNA follows: TGTGCCAGCAGACCCCACTGGGCCTCCCCCCATGAGCAGTTCTTC. Translated, it gives CASRPHWASPHEQFF.

The rearrangement uses TRBV7-9 and TRBJ1-4; the D gene is possibly TRBD1 (5 bases). The germline gives CDR1 SEHNR, CDR2 FQNEAQ (reference sequence). The CDR3 consists of 15 residues. The V end was cut by 2 bases, the J end by 4 bases, with 11 bases between. The CDR3, as DNA: TGTGCCAGCAGCTTATTCAGGGATTTTAATGAAAAACTGTTTTTT. It encodes CASSLFRDFNEKLFF.

The table lists this clone with a few counts. V usage is TRBV27 and J usage is TRBJ2-2; D may be TRBD2 (5 bases). Deletions cut 7 bases from V and 4 bases from J, with 16 bases between. Germline lookup yields CDR1 MNHEY and CDR2 SMNVEV (reference sequence). CDR3 length: 15 amino acids. The DNA for the CDR3 is TGTGCCAGCAACCCACGAGGGTTCGCCACCGGGGAGCTGTTTTTT. Encoded protein: CASNPRGFATGELFF.

This chain connects TRBV11-1 to TRBJ1-1; no reliable D call. This CDR3 region has 13 residues. V lost 7 bases, J lost 5 bases, and 14 bases lay in between. Germline lookup yields CDR1 SGHAT and CDR2 FQDESV (reference sequence). CDR3 in DNA: TGTGCCAGCAACTCGGACCCGGGGACTGAAGCTTTCTTT. This gives the protein CASNSDPGTEAFF.

The rearrangement joins TRBV11-2 to TRBJ1-1, with D unclear. This CDR3 is 16 amino acids long. CDR1 is SGHAT, CDR2 FQNNGV, per germline. V lost 4 bases and J 4 bases, leaving 19 bases between the germline ends. CDR3 protein: CASSSSRGIGVTEAFF. The CDR3 DNA follows: TGTGCCAGCAGCTCCTCACGGGGAATCGGAGTCACTGAAGCTTTCTTT. The entire variable domain, with the rest obtained from reference TRBV11-2 and TRBJ1-1, is as follows: EAGVAQSPRYKIIEKRQSVAFWCNPISGHATLYWYQQILGQGPKLLIQFQNNGVVDDSQLPKDRFSAERLKGVDSTLKIQPAKLEDSAVYLCASSSSRGIGVTEAFFGQGTRLTVV.

This clone was detected only once. V gene TRBV25-1 combines with J gene TRBJ2-7, with D possibly TRBD2 on 6 matching bases. The CDR3 consists of 13 residues. Germline V lookup: CDR1 MGHDK, CDR2 SYGVNS. V gave up 5 bases and J gave up 3 bases, with 11 bases separating them. CDR3 DNA sequence: TGTGCCAGCAGTCTTGGCGGGAACTACGAGCAGTACTTC. Protein product: CASSLGGNYEQYF.

This sequence joins TRBV21-1 and TRBJ2-1; the table names TRBD2, a call not compared with the DNA. TRBV21-1 is a pseudogene locus. The CDR3 is made up of 16 amino acids. CDR3 sequence: CASGPPSGGTYNEQFF. The DNA of the CDR3 is TGTGCCAGCGGACCTCCTAGCGGGGGAACCTACAATGAGCAGTTCTTC.

This chain links TRBV18 with TRBJ2-3; 10 bases are shared with TRBD2. The junction had 5 bases not matched to a gene; V was cut back by 0 bases and J by 2 bases. This CDR3 is 17 amino acids long. The germline CDR1 and CDR2 sequences are KGHSH and LQKENI. The CDR3 region is CASSPPQLAGITDTQYF. CDR3 DNA: TGTGCCAGCTCACCACCCCAACTAGCGGGGATCACAGATACGCAGTATTTT.